This T cell receptor beta chain was identified during a study of T cell clonality in common variable immunodeficiency. Clones were sequenced by immunoSEQ multiplex PCR, and TCRdb holds only the in-frame ones, with some missing. This sample carries about 34,000 clones, none of them present only once. CDR3 size: 15 residues. Germline values: CDR1 DFQATT, CDR2 SNEGSKA (reference sequence). V gave up 0 bases and J gave up 3 bases; unmatched junction bases: 3. Study conclusions and caveats: In common variable immunodeficiency, TCR beta chains reportedly carried fewer deletions and N-nucleotide insertions.

As regards this clone: Its antigen is currently unknown. The read is 3 residues too short to cover the CDR3 end, so that end is filled in from the germline J gene.

The specimen sequenced was peripheral blood mononuclear cells. The sequence was obtained from a human donor with common variable immunodeficiency. This rearrangement joins TRBV20-1 to TRBJ2-1, with 9 bases identical to TRBD2. This chain's CDR3 is CSAREPSGNYNEQFF. The sequenced CDR3 bases are TGCAGTGCTAGAGAGCCTAGCGGGAACTACAATGAG.